A selection of T cell receptor beta chains follows, all from one sample in a study of CD8 T cells in ankylosing spondylitis. MiXCR, applied by TCRdb to the 5' RACE reads, yields one record per CDR3 protein. The sample lists roughly 700,000 distinct CDR3 sequences, around 17% seen once, with around 19% in the top ten. The sample was blood, either unsorted or a sorted T cell fraction (not recorded which). The receptors were gathered from a male donor with ankylosing spondylitis. Each CDR3 is given with its conserved first and last residue. Some rows mark clone size as missing; the rest say once, few, many or name a class of expanded clone.

abundance: few
v_gene: TRBV6-1
CDR3aa: CASSEEAGTGNQPQHF

abundance: few
v_gene: TRBV6-5
CDR3aa: CASSYSGGASDTQYF

abundance: few
v_gene: TRBV5-1
CDR3aa: CASSPGTGNMNTEAFF

abundance: few
v_gene: TRBV29-1
CDR3aa: CSVGDRGGTEAFF

abundance: .
v_gene: TRBV2
CDR3aa: CASRVTSARGDTQYF

abundance: few
v_gene: TRBV12-3/TRBV12-4
CDR3aa: CASAQSGWGLADYNEQFF

abundance: once
v_gene: TRBV27
CDR3aa: CASSDGDSYNEQFF

abundance: .
v_gene: TRBV2
CDR3aa: CASSVLAGGLTDTQYF

abundance: few
v_gene: TRBV6-1
CDR3aa: CASSDPGTPYGYTF

abundance: few
v_gene: TRBV20-1
CDR3aa: CSARDQGVSPLHF

abundance: .
v_gene: TRBV15
CDR3aa: CATSRERAGLAREQFF

abundance: few
v_gene: TRBV20-1
CDR3aa: CSAIVLSYGYTF

abundance: few
v_gene: TRBV29-1
CDR3aa: CSVVQGGDQPQHF

abundance: few
v_gene: TRBV29-1
CDR3aa: CSVETRSSYNEQFF

abundance: few
v_gene: TRBV7-2
CDR3aa: CASSLVRAGKNNEQFF

abundance: few
v_gene: TRBV20-1
CDR3aa: CSARGGSKNIQYF

abundance: .
v_gene: TRBV7-2
CDR3aa: CASSLGDSGKVAFF

abundance: .
v_gene: TRBV9
CDR3aa: CASSVDFHEQYF

abundance: .
v_gene: TRBV4-3
CDR3aa: CASSQEWDLLAGNGGNEQFF

abundance: few
v_gene: TRBV5-1
CDR3aa: CASTSGSSYEQYF

abundance: few
v_gene: TRBV28
CDR3aa: CASSMGQGLGDINQPQHF

abundance: .
v_gene: TRBV6-5
CDR3aa: CASSYRSSPRGNSPLHF

abundance: .
v_gene: TRBV29-1
CDR3aa: CSVEGYGKSSYNEQFF

abundance: .
v_gene: TRBV20-1
CDR3aa: CSAEGGRAGTDTQYF

abundance: .
v_gene: TRBV28
CDR3aa: CASSLPLAGVHEQYF

abundance: few
v_gene: TRBV12-3/TRBV12-4
CDR3aa: CASSFPGQGTNEQFF